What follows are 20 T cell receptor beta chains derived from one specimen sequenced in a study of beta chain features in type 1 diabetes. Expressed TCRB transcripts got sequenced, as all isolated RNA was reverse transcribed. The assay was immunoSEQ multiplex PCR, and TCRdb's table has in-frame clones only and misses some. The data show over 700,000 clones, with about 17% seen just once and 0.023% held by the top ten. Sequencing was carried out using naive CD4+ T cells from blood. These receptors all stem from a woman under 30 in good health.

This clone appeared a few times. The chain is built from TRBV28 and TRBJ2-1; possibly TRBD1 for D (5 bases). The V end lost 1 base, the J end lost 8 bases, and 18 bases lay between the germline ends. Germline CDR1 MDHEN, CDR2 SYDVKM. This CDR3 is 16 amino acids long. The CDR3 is CASSLSSRVAADEQFF. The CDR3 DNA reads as TGTGCCAGCAGTTTATCTTCCAGGGTTGCGGCGGATGAGCAGTTCTTC.

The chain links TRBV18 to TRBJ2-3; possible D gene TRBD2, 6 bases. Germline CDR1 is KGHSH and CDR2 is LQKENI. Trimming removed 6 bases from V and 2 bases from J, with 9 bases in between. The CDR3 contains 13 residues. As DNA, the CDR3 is TGTGCCAGCTCGGGACTGTACACAGATACGCAGTATTTT. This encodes CASSGLYTDTQYF.

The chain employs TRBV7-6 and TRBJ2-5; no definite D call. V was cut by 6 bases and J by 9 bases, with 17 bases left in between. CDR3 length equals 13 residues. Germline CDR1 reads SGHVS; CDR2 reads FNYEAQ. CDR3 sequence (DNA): TGTGCCAGCAGTCCCGGGCCCTTGGCCGCCCAGTACTTC. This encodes CASSPGPLAAQYF.

The CDR3 loop is CASRSSGQETQYF. The CDR3 DNA follows: TGTGCCAGCAGATCTAGCGGACAAGAGACCCAGTACTTC. This sequence joins TRBV6-5 and TRBJ2-5, with 7 nucleotides matching TRBD2. Germline values: CDR1 MNHEY, CDR2 SVGAGI. Losses at the gene ends were 6 bases for V and 2 bases for J; bases not matched to a gene: 3. The CDR3 loop spans 13 amino acids.

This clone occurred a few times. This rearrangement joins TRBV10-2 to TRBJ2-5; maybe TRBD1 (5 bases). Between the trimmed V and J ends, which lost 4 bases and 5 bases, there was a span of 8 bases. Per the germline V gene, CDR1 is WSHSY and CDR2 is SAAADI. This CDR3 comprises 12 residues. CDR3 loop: CASSVRAETQYF. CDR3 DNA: TGCGCCAGCAGTGTCAGGGCTGAGACCCAGTACTTC.

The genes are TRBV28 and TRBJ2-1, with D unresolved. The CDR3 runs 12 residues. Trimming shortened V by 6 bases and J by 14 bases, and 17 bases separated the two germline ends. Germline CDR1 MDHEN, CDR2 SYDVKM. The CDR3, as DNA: TGTGCCAGCAGCCTTACGTTAGTTGGGAAGTTCTTC. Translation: CASSLTLVGKFF.

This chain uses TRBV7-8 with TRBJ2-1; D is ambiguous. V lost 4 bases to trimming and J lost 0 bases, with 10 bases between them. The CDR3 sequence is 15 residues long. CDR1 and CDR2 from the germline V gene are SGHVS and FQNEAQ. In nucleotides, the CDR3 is TGTGCCAGCAGCTGGCGAGGCGGCTCCTACAATGAGCAGTTCTTC. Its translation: CASSWRGGSYNEQFF.

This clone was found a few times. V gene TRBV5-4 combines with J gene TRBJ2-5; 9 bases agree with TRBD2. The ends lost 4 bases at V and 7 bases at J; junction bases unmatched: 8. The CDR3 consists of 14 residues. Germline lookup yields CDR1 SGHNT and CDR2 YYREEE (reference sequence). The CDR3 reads CASSPWREGGTQYF. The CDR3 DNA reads TGTGCCAGCAGCCCATGGCGGGAGGGTGGGACCCAGTACTTC.

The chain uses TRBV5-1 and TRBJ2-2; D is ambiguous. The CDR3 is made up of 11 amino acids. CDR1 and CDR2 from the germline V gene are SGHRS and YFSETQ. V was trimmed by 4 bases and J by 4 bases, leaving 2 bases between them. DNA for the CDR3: TGCGCCAGCAGCGCCACCGGGGAGCTGTTTTTT. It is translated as CASSATGELFF.

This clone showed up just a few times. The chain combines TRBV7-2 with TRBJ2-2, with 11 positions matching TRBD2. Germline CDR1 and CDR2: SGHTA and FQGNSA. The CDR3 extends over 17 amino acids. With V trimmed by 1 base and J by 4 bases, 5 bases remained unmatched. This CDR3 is CASSLGLTSGITGELFF. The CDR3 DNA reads TGTGCCAGCAGCTTAGGCCTGACTAGCGGGATCACCGGGGAGCTGTTTTTT.

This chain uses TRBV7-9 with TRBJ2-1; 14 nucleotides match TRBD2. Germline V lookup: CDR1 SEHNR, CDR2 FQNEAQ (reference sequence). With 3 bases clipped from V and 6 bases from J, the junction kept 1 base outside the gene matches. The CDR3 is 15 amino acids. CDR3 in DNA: TGTGCCAGCAGCTTGGGGACTAGCGGGAGCAATGAGCAGTTCTTC. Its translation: CASSLGTSGSNEQFF.

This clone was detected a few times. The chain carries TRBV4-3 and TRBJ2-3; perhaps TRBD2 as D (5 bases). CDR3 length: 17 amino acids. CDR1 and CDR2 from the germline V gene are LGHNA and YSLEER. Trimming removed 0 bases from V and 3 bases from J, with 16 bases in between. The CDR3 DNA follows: TGCGCCAGCAGCCAAGATCCCCCTGACTACTTAACAGATACGCAGTATTTT. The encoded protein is CASSQDPPDYLTDTQYF.

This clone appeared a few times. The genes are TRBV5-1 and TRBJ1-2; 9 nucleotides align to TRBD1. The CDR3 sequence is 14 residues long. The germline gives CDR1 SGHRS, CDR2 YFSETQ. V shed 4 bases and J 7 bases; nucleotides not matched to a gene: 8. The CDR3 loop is CASSPGQGFIGYTF. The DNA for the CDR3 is TGCGCCAGCAGCCCGGGACAGGGATTTATTGGCTACACCTTC.

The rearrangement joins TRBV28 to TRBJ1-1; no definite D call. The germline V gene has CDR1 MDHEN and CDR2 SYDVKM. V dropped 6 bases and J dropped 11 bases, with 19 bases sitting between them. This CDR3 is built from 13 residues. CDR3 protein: CASSVSALSLAFF. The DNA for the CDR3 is TGTGCCAGCAGCGTGTCGGCCTTAAGTTTGGCTTTCTTT.

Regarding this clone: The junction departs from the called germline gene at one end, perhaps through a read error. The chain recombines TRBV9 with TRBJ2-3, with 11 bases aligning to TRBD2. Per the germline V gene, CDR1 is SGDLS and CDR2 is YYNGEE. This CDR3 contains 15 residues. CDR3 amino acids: CTSSVDLAGGKTQYF. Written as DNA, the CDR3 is TGTACCAGCAGCGTAGACCTAGCGGGAGGCAAGACGCAGTATTTT.

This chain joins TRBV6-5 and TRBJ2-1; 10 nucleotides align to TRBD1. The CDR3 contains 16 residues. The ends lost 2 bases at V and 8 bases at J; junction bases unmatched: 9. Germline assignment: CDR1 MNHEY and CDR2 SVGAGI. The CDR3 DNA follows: TGTGCCAGCAGTTACCTTGACAGGGGGCCCCCTGATGAGCAGTTCTTC. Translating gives CASSYLDRGPPDEQFF.

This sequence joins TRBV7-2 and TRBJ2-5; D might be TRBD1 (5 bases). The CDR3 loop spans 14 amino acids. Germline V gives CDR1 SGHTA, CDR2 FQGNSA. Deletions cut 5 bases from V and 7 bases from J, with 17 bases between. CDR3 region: CASSRRQGGVTQYF. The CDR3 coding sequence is TGTGCCAGCAGCCGCCGGCAGGGTGGCGTGACCCAGTACTTC.

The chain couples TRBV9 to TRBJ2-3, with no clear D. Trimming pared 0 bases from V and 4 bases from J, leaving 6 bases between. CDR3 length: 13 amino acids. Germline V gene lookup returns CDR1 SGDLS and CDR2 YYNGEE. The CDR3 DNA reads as TGTGCCAGCAGCGTAGAGATAGCAGATACGCAGTATTTT. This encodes CASSVEIADTQYF.

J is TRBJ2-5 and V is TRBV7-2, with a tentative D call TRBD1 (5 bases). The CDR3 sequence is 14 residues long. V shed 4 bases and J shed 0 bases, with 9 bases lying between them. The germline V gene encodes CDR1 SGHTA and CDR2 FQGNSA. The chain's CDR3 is CASSWTSYQETQYF. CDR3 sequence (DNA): TGTGCCAGCAGCTGGACATCGTACCAAGAGACCCAGTACTTC.

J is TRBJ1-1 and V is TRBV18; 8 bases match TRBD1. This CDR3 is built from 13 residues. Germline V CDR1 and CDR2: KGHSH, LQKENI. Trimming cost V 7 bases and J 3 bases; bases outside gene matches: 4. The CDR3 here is CASLLGQDTEAFF. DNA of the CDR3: TGTGCCAGCTTATTGGGACAGGACACTGAAGCTTTCTTT.